This T cell receptor (beta chain) was documented in a study of shared clonotypes between healthy human individuals. Whole-study findings and limits: Donors were few, which limited the genetic and exposure-history diversity represented.

Libraries were prepared by immunoSEQ multiplex PCR; TCRdb keeps only in-frame clonotypes and omits some of them. The repertoire holds roughly 2.6 million clones, with more than 80% as singletons. Germline V gene sequence: CDR1 GTSNPN, CDR2 SVGIG (reference sequence). Trimming took 5 bases from V and 3 from J, leaving 13 bases between them. The CDR3 runs to 13 residues. A note on this clone: No antigen is known for it.

The V gene is TRBV30, the J gene TRBJ1-1; TRBD1 is a possible D gene (5 bases). The receptor comes from a man aged 18-30 years in good health. The specimen was naive CD4+ T cells sorted from blood. Subset meaning: CD45RA+ positively selected. CDR3 loop: CAWARGRDTEAFF. Here the CDR3 DNA reads TGTGCCTGGGCGAGGGGCCGAGACACTGAAGCTTTCTTT.